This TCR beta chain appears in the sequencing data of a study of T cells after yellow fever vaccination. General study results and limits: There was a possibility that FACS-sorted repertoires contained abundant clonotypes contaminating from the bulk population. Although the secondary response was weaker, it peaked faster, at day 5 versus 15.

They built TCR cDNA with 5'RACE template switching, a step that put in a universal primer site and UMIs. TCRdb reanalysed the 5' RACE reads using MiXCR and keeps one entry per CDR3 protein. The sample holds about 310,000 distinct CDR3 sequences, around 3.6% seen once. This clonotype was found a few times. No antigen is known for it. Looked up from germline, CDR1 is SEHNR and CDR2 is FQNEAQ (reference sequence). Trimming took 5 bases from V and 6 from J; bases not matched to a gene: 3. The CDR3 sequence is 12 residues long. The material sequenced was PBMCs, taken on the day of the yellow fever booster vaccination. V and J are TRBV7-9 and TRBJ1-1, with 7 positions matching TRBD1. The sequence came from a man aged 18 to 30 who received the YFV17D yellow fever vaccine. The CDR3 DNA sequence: TGTGCCAGCAGCGGGGACAGCGCTGAAGCTTTCTTT. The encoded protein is CASSGDSAEAFF.